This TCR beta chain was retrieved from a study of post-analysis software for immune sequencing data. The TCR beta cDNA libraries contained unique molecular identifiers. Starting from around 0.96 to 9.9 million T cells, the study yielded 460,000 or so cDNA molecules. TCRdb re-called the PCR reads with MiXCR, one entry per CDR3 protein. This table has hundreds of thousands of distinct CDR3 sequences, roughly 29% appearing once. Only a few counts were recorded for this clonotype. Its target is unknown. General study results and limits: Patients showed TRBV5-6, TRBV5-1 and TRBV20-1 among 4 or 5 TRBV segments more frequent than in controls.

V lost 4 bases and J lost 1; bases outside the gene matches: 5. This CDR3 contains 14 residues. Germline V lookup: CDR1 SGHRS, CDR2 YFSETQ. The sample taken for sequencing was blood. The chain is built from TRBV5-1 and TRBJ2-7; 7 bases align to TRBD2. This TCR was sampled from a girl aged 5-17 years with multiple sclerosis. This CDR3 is CASSRTSASYEQYF. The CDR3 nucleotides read TGCGCCAGCAGCCGAACTAGCGCTTCCTACGAGCAGTACTTC.